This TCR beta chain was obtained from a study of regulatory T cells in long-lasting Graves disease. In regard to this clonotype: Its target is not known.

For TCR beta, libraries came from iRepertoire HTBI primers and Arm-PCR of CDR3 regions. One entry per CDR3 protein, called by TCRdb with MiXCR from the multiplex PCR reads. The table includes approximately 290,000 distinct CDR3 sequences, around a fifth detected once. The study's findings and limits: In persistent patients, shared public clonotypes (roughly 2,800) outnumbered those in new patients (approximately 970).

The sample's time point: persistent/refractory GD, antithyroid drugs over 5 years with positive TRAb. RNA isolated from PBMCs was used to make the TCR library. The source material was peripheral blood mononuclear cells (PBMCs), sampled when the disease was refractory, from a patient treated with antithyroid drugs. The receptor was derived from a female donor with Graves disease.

For the CDR3, the DNA is TGTGCCAGTAACAGAGACAGGCTCTATGGCTACACCTTC. Translation gives CASNRDRLYGYTF. The rearrangement links TRBV19 to TRBJ1-2; perhaps TRBD1 as D (6 bases). CDR1 is LNHDA and CDR2 is SQIVND in the germline V gene (reference sequence). This CDR3 comprises 13 residues. V shed 7 bases and J shed 4 bases, with 13 bases lying between them.